This record covers a single TCR beta chain. This sample is drawn from a study of T cell clones after liver transplantation. Study information: As an antigen-independent comparator, third-party-reactive TCRbeta sequences came from pre-transplant mixed lymphocyte reactions.

Sequencing used immunoSEQ multiplex PCR; TCRdb keeps in-frame clones, though not all of them. Of 90,000 to 120,000 clones in the sample, around 83% are singletons; the top ten hold over 0.75%. Germline CDR1 and CDR2: SNHLY and FYNNEI. The CDR3 loop spans 13 amino acids. V was pared by 6 bases and J by 7 bases, with 8 bases of the junction left unmatched. The chain combines TRBV2 with TRBJ2-5, with 7 bases aligning to TRBD2. The sample consisted of CD4+ T cells from blood, taken before liver transplant. This TCR was recovered from a human donor who received a liver transplant. The CDR3 DNA follows: TGTGCCAGCAGCTCTGGGGGGGTCGTGACCCAGTACTTC. Its translation is CASSSGGVVTQYF.